The clone carrying this T cell receptor (beta chain) turned up a few times. The antigen is not known. Isolated RNA was reverse transcribed in full, so expressed TCRB transcripts were sequenced. Profiling relied on immunoSEQ multiplex PCR, and the TCRdb table lists in-frame clones only, not all of them. The sample has 140,000 to 150,000 clones; 40% to 55% are singletons. The sample originates from a study of beta chain features in type 1 diabetes. The CDR3 is 12 amino acids. V lost 3 bases to trimming and J lost 2 bases, with 5 bases between them. Germline assignment: CDR1 SGHRS and CDR2 YFSETQ. Broader study findings: Across patients, naive, central memory and Treg TCRB repertoires exhibited apparently greater similarity than was observed across healthy donors. The influence of HLA type on TCRB rearrangement stayed undetermined.

It was via CD45RO/CCR7/CD25/CD127/CD95/CD27 that CD4+ naive, central memory, regulatory and stem cell-like memory cells were sorted. Sequences were obtained from Tregs from blood. The V call is TRBV5-1, the J call TRBJ2-5, with D unclear. The clonotype was recovered from a man aged 18 to 30 in good health. The DNA for the CDR3 is TGCGCCAGCAGCTCCCTACAAGAGACCCAGTACTTC. It encodes CASSSLQETQYF.